The clone carrying this TCR beta chain has a count of ten or more. No antigen is known for it. The CDR3 consists of 13 residues. The V gene end was trimmed by 5 bases and the J gene end by 1 base; junction bases not matched to a gene: 3. CDR1 and CDR2 from the germline V gene are SQVTM and ANQGSEA. The entry originates in a study of human T cells and chemical hapten exposure. Points from the study as a whole: With alopecia, donors may have immune responses unlike healthy people's.

Time point specified: patch test 3, about 24 weeks after DPC sensitization. Treatment meaning: therapeutic diphenylcyclopropenone sensitization with weekly scalp DPC. Unfractionated whole blood was the source of the extracted total RNA. Original processing notes: A typical sample had 75,000 to 100,000 TCRs, with about 23,224 to 750,000 overall. MiXCR, run by TCRdb on the RACE reads, gives a single entry per CDR3 protein. TCRdb's processing, not the study's, gives the V and J calls here. The sample has 150,000 to 200,000 distinct CDR3 sequences, roughly a quarter seen once. Source: whole blood, taken in connection with sensitization to the hapten diphenylcyclopropenone (DPC). The J gene is TRBJ2-3, the V gene TRBV29-1, with 7 bases that match TRBD2. This clonotype was sampled from a woman between 35 and 50 years old with alopecia areata. Some clones in this sample may be carry-over from other donors' samples. CDR3 in amino acids: CSVRLAGTDTQYF. DNA of the CDR3: TGCAGCGTTAGGCTAGCGGGCACAGATACGCAGTATTTT.